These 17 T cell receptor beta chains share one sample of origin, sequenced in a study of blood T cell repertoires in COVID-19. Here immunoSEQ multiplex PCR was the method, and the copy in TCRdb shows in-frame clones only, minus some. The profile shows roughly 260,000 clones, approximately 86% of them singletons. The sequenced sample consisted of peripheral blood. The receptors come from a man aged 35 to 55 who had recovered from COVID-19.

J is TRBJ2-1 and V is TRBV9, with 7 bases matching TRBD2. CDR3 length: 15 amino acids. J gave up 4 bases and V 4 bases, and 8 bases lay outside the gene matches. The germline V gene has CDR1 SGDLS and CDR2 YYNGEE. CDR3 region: CASSPFGAGYNEQFF. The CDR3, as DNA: TGTGCCAGCAGCCCTTTTGGAGCGGGGTACAATGAGCAGTTCTTC. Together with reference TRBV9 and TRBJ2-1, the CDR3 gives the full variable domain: DSGVTQTPKHLITATGQRVTLRCSPRSGDLSVYWYQQSLDQGLQFLIQYYNGEERAKGNILERFSAQQFPDLHSELNLSSLELGDSALYFCASSPFGAGYNEQFFGPGTRLTVL.

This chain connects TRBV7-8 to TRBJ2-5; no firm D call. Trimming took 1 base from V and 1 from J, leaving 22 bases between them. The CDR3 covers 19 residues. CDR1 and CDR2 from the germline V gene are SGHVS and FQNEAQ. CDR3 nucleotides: TGTGCCAGCAGCTTAGTGGGTCTAGTCGAAGGCCCCCCCCAAGAGACCCAGTACTTC. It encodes CASSLVGLVEGPPQETQYF. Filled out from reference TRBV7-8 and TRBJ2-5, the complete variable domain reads GAGVSQSPRYKVAKRGQDVALRCDPISGHVSLFWYQQALGQGPEFLTYFQNEAQLDKSGLPSDRFFAERPEGSVSTLKIQRTQQEDSAVYLCASSLVGLVEGPPQETQYFGPGTRLLVL.

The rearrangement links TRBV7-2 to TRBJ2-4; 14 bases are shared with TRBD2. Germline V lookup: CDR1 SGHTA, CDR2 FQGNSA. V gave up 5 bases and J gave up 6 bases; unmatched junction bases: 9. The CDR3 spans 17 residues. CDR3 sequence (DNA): TGTGCCAGCAGCCCTCTGACTAGCGGGGGGGCCGGAAACATTCAGTACTTC. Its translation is CASSPLTSGGAGNIQYF.

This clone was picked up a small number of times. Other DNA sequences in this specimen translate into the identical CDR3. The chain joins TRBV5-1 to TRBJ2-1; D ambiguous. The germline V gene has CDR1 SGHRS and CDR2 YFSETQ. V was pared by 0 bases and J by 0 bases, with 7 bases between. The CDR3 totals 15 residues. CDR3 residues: CASSLASSSYNEQFF. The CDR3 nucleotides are TGCGCCAGCAGCTTGGCTAGTAGCTCCTACAATGAGCAGTTCTTC.

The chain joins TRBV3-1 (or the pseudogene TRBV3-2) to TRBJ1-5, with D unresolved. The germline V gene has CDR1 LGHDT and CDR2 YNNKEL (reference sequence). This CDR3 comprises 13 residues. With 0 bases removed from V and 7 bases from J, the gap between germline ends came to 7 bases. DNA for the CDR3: TGTGCCAGCAGCCAAGAGAGGCGACAGCCCCAGCATTTT. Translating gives CASSQERRQPQHF.

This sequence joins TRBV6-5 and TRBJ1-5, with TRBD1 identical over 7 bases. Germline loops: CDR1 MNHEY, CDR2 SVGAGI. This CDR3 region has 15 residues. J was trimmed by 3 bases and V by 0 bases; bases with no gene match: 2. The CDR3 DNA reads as TGTGCCAGCAGTTACTCGGGACAGATCAATCAGCCCCAGCATTTT. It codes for CASSYSGQINQPQHF.

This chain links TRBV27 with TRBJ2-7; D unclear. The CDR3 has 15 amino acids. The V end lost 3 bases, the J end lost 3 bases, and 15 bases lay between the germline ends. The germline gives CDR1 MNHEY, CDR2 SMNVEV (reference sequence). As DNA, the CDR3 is TGTGCCAGCAGTTTTTTAGCCAGACCGGGCTACGAGCAGTACTTC. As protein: CASSFLARPGYEQYF.

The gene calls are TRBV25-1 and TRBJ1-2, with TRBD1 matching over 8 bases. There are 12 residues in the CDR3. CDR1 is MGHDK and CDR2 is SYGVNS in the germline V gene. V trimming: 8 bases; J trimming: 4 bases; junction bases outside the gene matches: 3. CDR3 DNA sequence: TGTGCCAGCGGACAGGGAGGCTATGGCTACACCTTC. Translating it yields CASGQGGYGYTF.

CDR3 amino acids: CALRQDPLNYYGYTF. The CDR3 nucleotides are TGTGCTCTTCGACAGGACCCCCTGAATTACTATGGCTACACCTTC. This chain connects TRBV30 to TRBJ1-2, with a possible D match to TRBD1 (6 bases). The germline CDR1 and CDR2 sequences are GTSNPN and SVGIG (reference sequence). The CDR3 sequence is 15 residues long.

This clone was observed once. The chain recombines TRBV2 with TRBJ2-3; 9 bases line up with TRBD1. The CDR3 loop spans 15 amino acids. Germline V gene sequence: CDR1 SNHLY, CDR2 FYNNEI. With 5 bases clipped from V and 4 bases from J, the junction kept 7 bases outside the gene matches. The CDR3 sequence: CASSQDRGSADTQYF. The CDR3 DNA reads TGTGCCAGCAGTCAGGACAGGGGTAGCGCAGATACGCAGTATTTT.

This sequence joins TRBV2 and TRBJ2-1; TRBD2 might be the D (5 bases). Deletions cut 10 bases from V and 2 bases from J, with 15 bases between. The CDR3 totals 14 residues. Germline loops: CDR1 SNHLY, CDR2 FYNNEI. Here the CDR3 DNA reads TGTGCCACCCTCGGGGTGAACACCTACAATGAGCAGTTCTTC. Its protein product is CATLGVNTYNEQFF.

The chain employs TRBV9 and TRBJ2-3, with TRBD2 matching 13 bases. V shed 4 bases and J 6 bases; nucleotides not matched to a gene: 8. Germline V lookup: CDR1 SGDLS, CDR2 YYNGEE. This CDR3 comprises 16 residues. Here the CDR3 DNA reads TGTGCCAGCAGCACCCGACTAGCGGGGGGACTGGATACGCAGTATTTT. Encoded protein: CASSTRLAGGLDTQYF.

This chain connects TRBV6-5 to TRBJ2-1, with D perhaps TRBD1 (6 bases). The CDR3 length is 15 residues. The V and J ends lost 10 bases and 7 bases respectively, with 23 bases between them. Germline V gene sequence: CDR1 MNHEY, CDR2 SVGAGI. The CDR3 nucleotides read TGTGCCACCTTACAGGTTCACAGGGTGGTTAATGAGCAGTTCTTC. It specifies CATLQVHRVVNEQFF.

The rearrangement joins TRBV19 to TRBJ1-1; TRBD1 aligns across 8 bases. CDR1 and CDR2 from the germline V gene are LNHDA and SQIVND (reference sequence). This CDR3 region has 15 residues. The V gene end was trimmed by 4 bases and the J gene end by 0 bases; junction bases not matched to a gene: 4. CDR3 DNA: TGTGCCAGTAGTACCCAGGGGGCATTGAACACTGAAGCTTTCTTT. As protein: CASSTQGALNTEAFF.

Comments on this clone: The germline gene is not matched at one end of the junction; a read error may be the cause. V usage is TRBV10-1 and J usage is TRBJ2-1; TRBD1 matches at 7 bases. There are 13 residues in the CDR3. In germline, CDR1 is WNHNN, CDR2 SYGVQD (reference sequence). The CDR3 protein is CASSGAKQGTLLF. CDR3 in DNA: TGCGCCAGCAGTGGGGCCAAACAGGGGACGTTGCTCTTC.

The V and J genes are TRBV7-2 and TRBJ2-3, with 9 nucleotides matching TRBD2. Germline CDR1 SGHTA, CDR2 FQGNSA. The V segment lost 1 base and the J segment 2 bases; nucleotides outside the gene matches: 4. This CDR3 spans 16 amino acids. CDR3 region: CASSLESGRTTDTQYF. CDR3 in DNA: TGTGCCAGCAGCTTAGAGAGCGGGAGGACCACAGATACGCAGTATTTT.

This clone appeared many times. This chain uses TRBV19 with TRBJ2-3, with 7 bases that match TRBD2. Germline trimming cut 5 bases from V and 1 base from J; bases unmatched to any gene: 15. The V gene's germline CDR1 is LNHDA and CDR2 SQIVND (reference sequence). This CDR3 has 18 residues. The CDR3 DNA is TGTGCCAGTAGTGTACTCGCGGGAGCCGAAGAGGGCACAGATACGCAGTATTTT. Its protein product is CASSVLAGAEEGTDTQYF.